The 23 T cell receptor beta chains reported below all come from one sample, sequenced in a study of T cells in Graves' hyperthyroidism and ophthalmopathy. TCR beta CDR3 sequences were amplified from RNA transcripts. A first-round RT-PCR of the TCR CDR3 used the HTBI primer set. MiXCR was run by TCRdb on the multiplex PCR reads, yielding one entry per CDR3 protein. The sample has around 300,000 distinct CDR3 sequences; roughly 19% are singletons. Sequencing used blood. Receptors were obtained from a man in his fifties or sixties with Graves' ophthalmopathy.

The table lists this clonotype with a few counts. The rearrangement links TRBV2 to TRBJ2-6, with TRBD2 identical over 8 bases. The J segment lost 4 bases and the V segment lost 6 bases, leaving 11 bases of the junction unmatched. The CDR3 length is 17 residues. Looked up from germline, CDR1 is SNHLY and CDR2 is FYNNEI. The CDR3 DNA reads as TGTGCCAGCAGCCTTAGCGGGGCAGCCCTCGGGGCCAACGTCCTGACTTTC. Amino acids: CASSLSGAALGANVLTF.

This clonotype came up many times. The chain recombines TRBV5-1 with TRBJ2-7; the D gene is possibly TRBD2 (6 bases). Trimming stripped 3 bases from V and 2 bases from J, with 15 bases between. The CDR3 sequence is 15 residues long. Germline assignment: CDR1 SGHRS and CDR2 YFSETQ. The CDR3 DNA sequence: TGCGCCAGCAGCTCCGACCCGGGACTCACCTACGAGCAGTACTTC. It is translated as CASSSDPGLTYEQYF.

The chain uses TRBV27 and TRBJ2-7, with no clear D. V dropped 2 bases and J dropped 4 bases, with 9 bases sitting between them. Looked up from germline, CDR1 is MNHEY and CDR2 is SMNVEV (reference sequence). CDR3 length: 13 amino acids. DNA for the CDR3: TGTGCCAGCAGTTTAGGTGTCCAATACGAGCAGTACTTC. It codes for CASSLGVQYEQYF.

This clonotype has more than one count but fewer than ten. The V call is TRBV5-1, the J call TRBJ2-3; D is ambiguous. The CDR3 is made up of 14 amino acids. V was clipped by 1 base and J by 3 bases, with 9 bases between them. CDR1 SGHRS and CDR2 YFSETQ come from the germline V gene. CDR3 sequence (DNA): TGCGCCAGCAGCTTGAAGGGTTTGACAGATACGCAGTATTTT. Its translation: CASSLKGLTDTQYF.

This clonotype was seen repeatedly, ten times or more. This chain joins TRBV28 and TRBJ2-1; D is unresolved. Trimming removed 6 bases from V and 15 bases from J, with 18 bases in between. Germline V gene data show CDR1 as MDHEN and CDR2 as SYDVKM. The CDR3 contains 12 residues. CDR3 DNA sequence: TGTGCCAGCAGCCCCAGCCGATACAAGCCGTTCTTC. It yields the protein CASSPSRYKPFF.

The V call is TRBV29-1, the J call TRBJ2-5, with 8 positions matching TRBD2. J lost 4 bases, V lost 4 bases, and 8 bases had no gene match. The CDR3 sequence is 14 residues long. Germline V gives CDR1 SQVTM, CDR2 ANQGSEA. The CDR3 nucleotides read TGCAGCGTTGCCCCAGCGGGAGTGGGAGAGACCCAGTACTTC. It translates to CSVAPAGVGETQYF.

This clonotype was picked up many times. The chain carries TRBV12-3 or TRBV12-4 and TRBJ1-1, with D unclear. CDR3 length: 15 residues. V gave up 0 bases and J gave up 0 bases, with 8 bases separating them. The CDR3 reads CASSLAGRLNTEAFF. In DNA, the CDR3 is TGTGCCAGCAGTTTAGCTGGACGGCTGAACACTGAAGCTTTCTTT.

The CDR3 here is CASSRDWALETQYF. CDR3 nucleotides: TGTGCCAGTAGCCGGGACTGGGCATTAGAGACCCAGTACTTC. The chain combines TRBV19 with TRBJ2-5; a weak D match, TRBD2 (6 bases). The CDR3 is made up of 14 amino acids. V was trimmed by 6 bases and J by 4 bases, leaving 15 bases between them. Germline assignment: CDR1 LNHDA and CDR2 SQIVND (reference sequence).

This clonotype was seen only a few times. This CDR3 reads CSVEEGDRGDEQYF. The DNA for the CDR3 is TGCAGCGTTGAAGAAGGGGACAGGGGGGACGAGCAGTACTTC. The rearrangement uses TRBV29-1 and TRBJ2-7; TRBD1 agrees at 11 bases. The J segment lost 5 bases and the V segment lost 0 bases, leaving 3 bases of the junction unmatched. The CDR3 spans 14 residues. Germline CDR1 reads SQVTM; CDR2 reads ANQGSEA.

This clonotype was detected a few times. The gene calls are TRBV11-1 and TRBJ2-2; 8 bases match TRBD2. V lost 6 bases and J lost 6; bases outside the gene matches: 6. This CDR3 has 14 amino acids. Germline V gene sequence: CDR1 SGHAT, CDR2 FQDESV (reference sequence). CDR3 sequence reads: CASSIGRAAGELFF. DNA for the CDR3: TGTGCCAGCAGTATCGGGAGGGCCGCCGGGGAGCTGTTTTTT.

This clonotype appeared many times. The rearrangement links TRBV20-1 to TRBJ1-2; possibly TRBD1 for D (6 bases). The germline CDR1 and CDR2 sequences are DFQATT and SNEGSKA (reference sequence). The V end lost 5 bases, the J end lost 7 bases, and 14 bases lay between the germline ends. This CDR3 region has 12 residues. The CDR3 sequence is CSAPPGQFGYTF. DNA for the CDR3: TGCAGTGCTCCCCCAGGACAGTTTGGCTACACCTTC.

V usage is TRBV19 and J usage is TRBJ2-7, with D unresolved. From germline, CDR1 is LNHDA and CDR2 SQIVND (reference sequence). The CDR3 has 14 residues. V was pared by 7 bases and J by 5 bases, with 18 bases between. The DNA for the CDR3 is TGTGCCAGTACCGATAAGGCAGCGCTGGACGAGCAGTACTTC. Protein product: CASTDKAALDEQYF.

Comments on this clonotype: At one boundary the junction diverges from the germline segment, which might be a read error. The V and J genes are TRBV6-6 and TRBJ1-3, with D hard to call. In germline, CDR1 is MNHNY, CDR2 SVGAGI (reference sequence). The CDR3 is 17 residues long. In DNA form, the CDR3 reads TGTGCCAGCAGTTACTCGATGGCGTCCGGCTCTGCAAACACCATATATTTT. Translation gives CASSYSMASGSANTIYF.

Ten or more counts support this clonotype. V gene TRBV28 combines with J gene TRBJ2-7; 9 bases fit TRBD1. Germline V lookup: CDR1 MDHEN, CDR2 SYDVKM. The length of the CDR3 is 14 residues. J lost 4 bases, V lost 3 bases, and 4 bases had no gene match. The CDR3, as DNA: TGTGCCAGCAGTTTCGGGACAGGGAGGTACGAGCAGTACTTC. It encodes CASSFGTGRYEQYF.

This clonotype has a handful of counts. V and J are TRBV6-1 and TRBJ2-3, with 10 positions matching TRBD2. V dropped 6 bases and J dropped 6; count of bases not matched to a gene: 12. The CDR3 runs 16 residues. Per the germline V gene, CDR1 is MNHNS and CDR2 is SASEGT. This chain's CDR3 is CASSPTPGTSDDTQYF. As DNA, the CDR3 is TGTGCCAGCAGCCCTACCCCCGGGACTAGCGACGATACGCAGTATTTT.

This clonotype has a count of ten or more. This sequence joins TRBV11-2 and TRBJ2-1, with a possible D match to TRBD2 (6 bases). V was cut by 0 bases and J by 10 bases, with 16 bases left in between. The CDR3 is 15 amino acids. The V gene's germline CDR1 is SGHAT and CDR2 FQNNGV. The CDR3 here is CASSLDEVRAGEQFF. As DNA, the CDR3 is TGTGCCAGCAGCTTAGATGAAGTCAGGGCGGGGGAGCAGTTCTTC.

In its sample, this clonotype was seen a few times. The V gene is TRBV2, the J gene TRBJ2-6, with 11 bases lining up with TRBD1. V gave up 6 bases and J gave up 5 bases; unmatched junction bases: 6. There are 16 residues in the CDR3. CDR1 SNHLY and CDR2 FYNNEI come from the germline V gene. The CDR3: CASRGQGVLWANVLTF. CDR3 nucleotides: TGTGCCAGCAGGGGACAGGGGGTGCTCTGGGCCAACGTCCTGACTTTC.

CDR3 loop: CATSESTGIGEKLFF. CDR3 bases: TGTGCCACCAGTGAATCTACAGGGATTGGTGAAAAACTGTTTTTT. The rearrangement joins TRBV24-1 to TRBJ1-4; D may be TRBD1 (6 bases). This CDR3 contains 15 residues. Trimming left V 4 bases short and J 7 bases short, with 15 bases between. Germline CDR1 KGHDR, CDR2 SFDVKD.

This clonotype was detected ten times or more. The chain has TRBV27 and TRBJ2-5; tentatively, D is TRBD1 or TRBD2 (6 bases each). There are 14 residues in the CDR3. V shed 2 bases and J shed 5 bases, with 12 bases lying between them. Germline CDR1 reads MNHEY; CDR2 reads SMNVEV (reference sequence). CDR3 nucleotides: TGTGCCAGCAGTTTAACCCAGGGGAGGGAGACCCAGTACTTC. Translating gives CASSLTQGRETQYF.

This clonotype was observed a few times. J is TRBJ1-3 and V is TRBV11-2; D is uncertain. This CDR3 comprises 13 residues. The V gene's germline CDR1 is SGHAT and CDR2 FQNNGV. V was trimmed by 0 bases and J by 9 bases, leaving 9 bases between them. Here the CDR3 DNA reads TGTGCCAGCAGCTTAGAGAGGAAGGGCACCATATATTTT. Amino acids: CASSLERKGTIYF.

In its sample, this clonotype was seen many times. The rearrangement links TRBV28 to TRBJ2-1; tentatively, D is TRBD1 or TRBD2 (5 bases each). The ends were cut back, 7 bases at V and 6 bases at J, with 16 bases in the middle. The CDR3 totals 14 residues. Germline values: CDR1 MDHEN, CDR2 SYDVKM. The DNA for the CDR3 is TGTGCCAGCATTTGGTCAGGGACGGTCAATGAGCAGTTCTTC. It translates to CASIWSGTVNEQFF. Variable domain in full (rest from reference TRBV28 and TRBJ2-1): DVKVTQSSRYLVKRTGEKVFLECVQDMDHENMFWYRQDPGLGLRLIYFSYDVKMKEKGDIPEGYSVSREKKERFSLILESASTNQTSMYLCASIWSGTVNEQFFGPGTRLTVL.

This chain joins TRBV10-3 and TRBJ2-1; no reliable D call. This CDR3 is built from 11 residues. Between the trimmed V and J ends, which lost 2 bases and 10 bases, there was a span of 6 bases. Germline CDR1 reads ENHRY; CDR2 reads SYGVKD. The CDR3 nucleotides are TGTGCCATCAGTGAGCTGCGGGAGCAGTTCTTC. It specifies CAISELREQFF.

This clonotype was picked up a small number of times. The rearrangement joins TRBV6-1 to TRBJ2-3, with a tentative D call TRBD1 (6 bases). Trimming pared 2 bases from V and 2 bases from J, leaving 11 bases between. The V gene's germline CDR1 is MNHNS and CDR2 SASEGT. The CDR3 runs 15 residues. The CDR3 loop is CASSERQAPTDTQYF. CDR3 coding DNA: TGTGCCAGCAGTGAAAGACAGGCGCCCACAGATACGCAGTATTTT.